This T cell receptor (beta chain) was retrieved from a study of human T cells and chemical hapten exposure. For the study at large: While the approximately 22-week study was under way, patients received diphenylcyclopropenone on the scalp every week.

This clonotype has a count of ten or more. Time point denoted: patch test 1, 2 weeks after DPC sensitization. Treatment described: therapeutic diphenylcyclopropenone sensitization with weekly scalp DPC. Total RNA came from unfractionated whole blood. The CDR3 covers 16 residues. Germline lookup yields CDR1 DFQATT and CDR2 SNEGSKA (reference sequence). V was pared by 4 bases and J by 4 bases, with 23 bases between. TCRdb re-called the RACE reads through MiXCR, storing one row per CDR3 protein. The profile shows under 450,000 distinct CDR3 sequences, 4.8% of them singletons. This chain uses TRBV20-1 with TRBJ2-7; the D gene is possibly TRBD1 (7 bases). This sequence was found in a woman aged 45-60 years with alopecia areata. Some clones in this sample may be carry-over from other donors' samples. The sample here was whole blood, taken in connection with sensitization to the hapten diphenylcyclopropenone (DPC). In DNA, the CDR3 is TGCAGTGCTATAAACCGGGGGACAGCCTCATCATACGAGCAGTACTTC. Protein product: CSAINRGTASSYEQYF.